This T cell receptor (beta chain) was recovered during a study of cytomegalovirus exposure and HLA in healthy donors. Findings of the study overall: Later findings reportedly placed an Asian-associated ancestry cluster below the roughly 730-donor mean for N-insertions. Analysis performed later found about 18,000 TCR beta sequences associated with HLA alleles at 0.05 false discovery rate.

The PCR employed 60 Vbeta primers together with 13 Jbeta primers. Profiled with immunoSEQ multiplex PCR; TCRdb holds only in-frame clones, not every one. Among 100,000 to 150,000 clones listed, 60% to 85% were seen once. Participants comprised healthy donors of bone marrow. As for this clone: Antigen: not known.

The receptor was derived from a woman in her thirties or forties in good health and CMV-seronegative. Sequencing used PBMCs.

The CDR3 loop reads CASSPGLGGYTF. Here the CDR3 DNA reads TGCGCCAGCAGCCCGGGACTGGGAGGCTACACCTTC. The chain recombines TRBV5-1 with TRBJ1-2; tentative D call: TRBD1 (5 bases). In germline, CDR1 is SGHRS, CDR2 YFSETQ. Trimming took off 4 bases at V and 8 bases at J, with 12 bases between the two ends. The CDR3 consists of 12 residues.